This TCR beta chain was sequenced during a study of cytomegalovirus exposure and HLA in healthy donors. Germline CDR1 and CDR2: MNHEY and SVGAGI. There are 14 residues in the CDR3. The V end lost 4 bases, the J end lost 0 bases, and 9 bases lay between the germline ends. The PCR ran on 60 Vbeta and 13 Jbeta primers. TCRdb's table, derived via immunoSEQ multiplex PCR, lists solely in-frame clones and lacks some. The sample shows 100,000 to 150,000 clones, around four fifths of them seen only once. Sequencing input: PBMCs. The J gene is TRBJ1-1, the V gene TRBV6-5; the D gene is possibly TRBD1 (5 bases). The receptor's source is a boy under 18 in good health and CMV-seronegative. Written as DNA, the CDR3 is TGTGCCAGCAGTTCCCAGGGATTGAACACTGAAGCTTTCTTT. Protein: CASSSQGLNTEAFF.